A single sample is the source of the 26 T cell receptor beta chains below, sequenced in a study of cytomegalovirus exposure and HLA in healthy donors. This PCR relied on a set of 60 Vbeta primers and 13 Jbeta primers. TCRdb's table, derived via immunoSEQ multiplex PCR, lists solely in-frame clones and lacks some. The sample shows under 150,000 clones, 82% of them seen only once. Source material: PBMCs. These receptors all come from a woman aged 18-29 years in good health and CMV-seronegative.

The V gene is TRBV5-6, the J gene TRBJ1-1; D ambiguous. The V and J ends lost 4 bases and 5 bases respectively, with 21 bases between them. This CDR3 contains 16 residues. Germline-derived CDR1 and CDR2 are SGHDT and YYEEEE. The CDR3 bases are TGTGCCAGCAGCGCCCCTCGGACTGACGGGAGGACTGAAGCTTTCTTT. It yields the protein CASSAPRTDGRTEAFF.

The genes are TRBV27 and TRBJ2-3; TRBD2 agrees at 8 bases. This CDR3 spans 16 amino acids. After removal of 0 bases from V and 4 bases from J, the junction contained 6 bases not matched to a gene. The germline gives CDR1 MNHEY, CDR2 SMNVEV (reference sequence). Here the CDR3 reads CASSLSYGRAADTQYF. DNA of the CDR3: TGTGCCAGCAGTTTATCCTACGGGAGGGCCGCAGATACGCAGTATTTT.

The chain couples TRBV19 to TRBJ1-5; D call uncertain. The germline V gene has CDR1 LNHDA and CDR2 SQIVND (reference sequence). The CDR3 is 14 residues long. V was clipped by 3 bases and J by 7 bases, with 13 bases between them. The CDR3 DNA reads TGTGCCAGTAGTATGAAGGCTACAGTACAGCCCCAGCATTTT. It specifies CASSMKATVQPQHF.

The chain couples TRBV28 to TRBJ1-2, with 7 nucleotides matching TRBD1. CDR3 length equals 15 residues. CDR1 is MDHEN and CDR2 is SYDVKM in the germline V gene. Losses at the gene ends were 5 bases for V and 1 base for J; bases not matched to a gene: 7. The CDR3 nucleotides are TGTGCCAGCAGTCCTCGGGACAGCGTTAACTATGGCTACACCTTC. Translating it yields CASSPRDSVNYGYTF.

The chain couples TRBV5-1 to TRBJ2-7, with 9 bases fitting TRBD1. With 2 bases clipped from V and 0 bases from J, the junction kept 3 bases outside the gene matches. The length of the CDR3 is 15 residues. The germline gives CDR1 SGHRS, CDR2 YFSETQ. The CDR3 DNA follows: TGCGCCAGCAGCTTCGGGGACAGGGTCTCCTACGAGCAGTACTTC. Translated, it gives CASSFGDRVSYEQYF.

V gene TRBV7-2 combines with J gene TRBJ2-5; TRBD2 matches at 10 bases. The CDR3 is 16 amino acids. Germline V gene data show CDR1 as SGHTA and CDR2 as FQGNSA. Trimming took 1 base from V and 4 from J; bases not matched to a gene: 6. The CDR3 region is CASSLESAGGRETQYF. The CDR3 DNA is TGTGCCAGCAGCTTAGAGTCAGCGGGGGGGCGAGAGACCCAGTACTTC.

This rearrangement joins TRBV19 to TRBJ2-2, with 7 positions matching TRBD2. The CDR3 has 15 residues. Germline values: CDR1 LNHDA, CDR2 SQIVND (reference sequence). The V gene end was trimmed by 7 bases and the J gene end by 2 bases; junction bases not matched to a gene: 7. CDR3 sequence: CASNERGRNTGELFF. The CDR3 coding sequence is TGTGCCAGTAATGAGCGGGGTCGTAACACCGGGGAGCTGTTTTTT. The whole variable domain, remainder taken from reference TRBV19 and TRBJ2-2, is DGGITQSPKYLFRKEGQNVTLSCEQNLNHDAMYWYRQDPGQGLRLIYYSQIVNDFQKGDIAEGYSVSREKKESFPLTVTSAQKNPTAFYLCASNERGRNTGELFFGEGSRLTVL.

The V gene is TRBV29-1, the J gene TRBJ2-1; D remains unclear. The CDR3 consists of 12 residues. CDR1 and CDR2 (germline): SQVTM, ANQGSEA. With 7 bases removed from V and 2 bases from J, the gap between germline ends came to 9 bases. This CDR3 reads CSAAGAYNEQFF. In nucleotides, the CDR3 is TGCAGCGCAGCAGGCGCCTACAATGAGCAGTTCTTC.

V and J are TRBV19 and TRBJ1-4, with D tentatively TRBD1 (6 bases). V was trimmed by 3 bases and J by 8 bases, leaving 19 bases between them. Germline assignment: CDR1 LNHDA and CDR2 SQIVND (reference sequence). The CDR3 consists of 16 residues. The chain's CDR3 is CASSIRTAIRGEKLFF. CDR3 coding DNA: TGTGCCAGTAGTATTCGGACAGCCATTCGTGGCGAAAAACTGTTTTTT.

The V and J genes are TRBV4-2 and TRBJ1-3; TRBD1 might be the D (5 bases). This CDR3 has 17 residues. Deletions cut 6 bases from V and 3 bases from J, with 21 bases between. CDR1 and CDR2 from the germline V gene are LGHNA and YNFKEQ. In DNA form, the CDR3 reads TGTGCCAGCAGTCCACCCCAACCCAGGGTGAGTGGAAACACCATATATTTT. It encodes CASSPPQPRVSGNTIYF.

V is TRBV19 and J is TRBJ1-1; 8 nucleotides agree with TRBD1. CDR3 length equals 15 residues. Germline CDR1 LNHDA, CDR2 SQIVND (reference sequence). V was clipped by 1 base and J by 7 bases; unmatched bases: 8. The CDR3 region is CASSIGQGRPFEAFF. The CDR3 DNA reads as TGTGCCAGTAGTATAGGACAGGGGAGACCCTTTGAAGCTTTCTTT.

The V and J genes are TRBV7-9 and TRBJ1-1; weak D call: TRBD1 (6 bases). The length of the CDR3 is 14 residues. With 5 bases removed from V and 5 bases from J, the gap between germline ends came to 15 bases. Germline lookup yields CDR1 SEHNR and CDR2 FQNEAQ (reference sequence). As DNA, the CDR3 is TGTGCCAGCAGCGGTGGGGGCGGTAGGACTGAAGCTTTCTTT. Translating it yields CASSGGGGRTEAFF. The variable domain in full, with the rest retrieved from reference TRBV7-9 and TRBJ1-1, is DTGVSQNPRHKITKRGQNVTFRCDPISEHNRLYWYRQTLGQGPEFLTYFQNEAQLEKSRLLSDRFSAERPKGSFSTLEIQRTEQGDSAMYLCASSGGGGRTEAFFGQGTRLTVV.

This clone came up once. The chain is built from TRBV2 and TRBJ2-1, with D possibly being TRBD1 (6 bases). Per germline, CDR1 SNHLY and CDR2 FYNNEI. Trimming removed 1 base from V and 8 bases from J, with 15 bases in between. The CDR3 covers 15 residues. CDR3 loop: CASSEGQGRRDEQFF. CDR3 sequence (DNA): TGTGCCAGCAGTGAAGGTCAGGGGCGAAGGGATGAGCAGTTCTTC.

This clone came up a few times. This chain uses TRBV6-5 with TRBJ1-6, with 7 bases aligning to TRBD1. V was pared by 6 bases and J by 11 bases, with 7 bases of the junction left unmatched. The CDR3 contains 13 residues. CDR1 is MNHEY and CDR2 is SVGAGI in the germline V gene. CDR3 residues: CASRTGLGTPLHF. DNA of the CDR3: TGTGCCAGCAGGACAGGGCTTGGGACACCCCTCCACTTT.

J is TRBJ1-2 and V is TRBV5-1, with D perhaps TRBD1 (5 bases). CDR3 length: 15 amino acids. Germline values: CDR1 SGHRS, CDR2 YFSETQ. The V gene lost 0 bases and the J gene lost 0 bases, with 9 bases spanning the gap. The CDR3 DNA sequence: TGCGCCAGCAGCTTGGGAACGACAGCTAACTATGGCTACACCTTC. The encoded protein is CASSLGTTANYGYTF.

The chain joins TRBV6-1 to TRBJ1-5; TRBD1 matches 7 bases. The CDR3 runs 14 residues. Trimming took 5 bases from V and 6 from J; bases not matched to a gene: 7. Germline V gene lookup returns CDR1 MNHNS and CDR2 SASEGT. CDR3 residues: CASSSTQGLQPQHF. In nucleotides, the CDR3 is TGTGCCAGCAGTTCAACACAGGGGCTTCAGCCCCAGCATTTT.

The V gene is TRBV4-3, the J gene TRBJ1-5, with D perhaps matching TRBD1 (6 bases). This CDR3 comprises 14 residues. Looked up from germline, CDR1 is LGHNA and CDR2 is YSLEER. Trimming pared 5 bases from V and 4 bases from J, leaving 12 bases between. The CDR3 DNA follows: TGCGCCAGCAGCGACGGACAGCAGAATCAGCCCCAGCATTTT. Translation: CASSDGQQNQPQHF.

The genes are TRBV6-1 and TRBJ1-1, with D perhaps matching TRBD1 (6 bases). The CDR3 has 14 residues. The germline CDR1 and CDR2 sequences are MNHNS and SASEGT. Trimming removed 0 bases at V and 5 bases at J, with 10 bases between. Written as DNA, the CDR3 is TGTGCCAGCAGTGAAGCGATAGGGGGAACTGAAGCTTTCTTT. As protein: CASSEAIGGTEAFF.

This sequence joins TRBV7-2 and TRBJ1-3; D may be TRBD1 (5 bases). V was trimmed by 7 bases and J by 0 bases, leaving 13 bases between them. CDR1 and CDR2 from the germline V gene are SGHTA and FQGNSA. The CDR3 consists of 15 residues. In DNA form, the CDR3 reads TGTGCCAGCACCCTGGGGGGTCTCTCTGGAAACACCATATATTTT. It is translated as CASTLGGLSGNTIYF.

The CDR3 loop reads CASSESISGGLGELFF. CDR3 in DNA: TGCGCCAGCAGTGAGTCGATAAGCGGGGGGCTCGGGGAGCTGTTTTTT. This chain connects TRBV10-1 to TRBJ2-2; 9 bases are a match to TRBD2. The CDR3 length is 16 residues. After removal of 0 bases from V and 7 bases from J, the junction contained 6 bases not matched to a gene. CDR1 is WNHNN, CDR2 SYGVQD, per germline (reference sequence).

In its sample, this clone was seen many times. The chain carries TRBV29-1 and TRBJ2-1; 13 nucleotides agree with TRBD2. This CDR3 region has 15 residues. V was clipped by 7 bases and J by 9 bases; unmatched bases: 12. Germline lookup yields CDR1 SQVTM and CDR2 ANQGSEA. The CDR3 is CSAPSGLAGSSEQFF. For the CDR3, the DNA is TGCAGCGCCCCCTCGGGACTAGCGGGATCTAGTGAGCAGTTCTTC.

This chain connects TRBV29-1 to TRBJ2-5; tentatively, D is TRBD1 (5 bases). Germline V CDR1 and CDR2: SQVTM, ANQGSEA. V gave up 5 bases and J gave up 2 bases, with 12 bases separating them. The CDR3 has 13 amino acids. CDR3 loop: CSVRQGGQETQYF. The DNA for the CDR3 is TGCAGCGTTCGCCAGGGTGGACAAGAGACCCAGTACTTC.

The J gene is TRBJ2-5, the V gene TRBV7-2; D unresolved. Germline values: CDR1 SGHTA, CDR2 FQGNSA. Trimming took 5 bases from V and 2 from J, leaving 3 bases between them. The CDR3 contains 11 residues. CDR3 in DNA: TGTGCCAGCAGCCCTCAAGAGACCCAGTACTTC. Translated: CASSPQETQYF.

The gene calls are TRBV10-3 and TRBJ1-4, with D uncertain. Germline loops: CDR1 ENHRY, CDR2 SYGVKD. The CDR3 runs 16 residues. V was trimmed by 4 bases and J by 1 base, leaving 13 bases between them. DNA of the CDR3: TGTGCCATCAGTGTCGGAGGGAGGGAAACTAATGAAAAACTGTTTTTT. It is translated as CAISVGGRETNEKLFF.

CDR3 in DNA: TGTGCCAGCAGCTCGGAGACAGGGACAGATACGCAGTATTTT. Translated: CASSSETGTDTQYF. The rearrangement links TRBV5-4 to TRBJ2-3, with 7 bases identical to TRBD1. This CDR3 comprises 14 residues. The ends lost 3 bases at V and 3 bases at J; junction bases unmatched: 4. CDR1 and CDR2 from the germline V gene are SGHNT and YYREEE (reference sequence).

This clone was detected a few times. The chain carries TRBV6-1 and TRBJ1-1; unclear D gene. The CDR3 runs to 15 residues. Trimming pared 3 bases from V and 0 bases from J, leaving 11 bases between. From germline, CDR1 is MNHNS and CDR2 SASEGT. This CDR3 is CASSELWQMNTEAFF. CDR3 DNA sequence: TGTGCCAGCAGTGAGTTGTGGCAGATGAACACTGAAGCTTTCTTT.